The source of this T cell receptor (beta chain) is a study of T-cell memory formation after mild COVID-19. CDR3 length: 14 amino acids. Between the trimmed V and J ends, which lost 6 bases and 4 bases, there was a span of 13 bases. Germline CDR1 MNHEY, CDR2 SMNVEV (reference sequence). TCRdb passed the 5' RACE reads through MiXCR, listing each CDR3 protein once. The table lists about 430,000 distinct CDR3 sequences, over 15% of them singletons, with around a fifth in the top ten. Details on this clonotype: What it binds is not known.

Notes on the study in general: Clones that got smaller from day 15 to 85 had even CD4/CD8, while clones growing later tipped toward CD4+. In pre-infection memory, a portion of responding clones appeared, which suggested that cross-reactive memory joined.

Material: PBMCs or a T cell subset sorted from them (not recorded which). The receptor's source is a man between 18 and 35 years old who had mild COVID-19 (a few samples of this study predate the infection). Cell type and time point are not known. This chain uses TRBV27 with TRBJ1-3; D is uncertain. The CDR3 DNA sequence: TGTGCCAGCAGGGCAGAAGGTTACGGAAACACCATATATTTT. Residues: CASRAEGYGNTIYF.